These 3 T cell receptor beta chains were sequenced from one sample in a study of siplizumab effects on memory and regulatory T cells. Some clones are missing from TCRdb's copy, which holds only in-frame ones; the method was immunoSEQ multiplex PCR. The sample carries around 86,000 clones, approximately 95% recorded once. Specimen: non-Treg CD4+ T cells sorted from blood. These receptors all stem from a human donor in good health.

This sequence joins TRBV15 and TRBJ1-2, with TRBD1 identical over 11 bases. The CDR3 has 15 amino acids. The V gene's germline CDR1 is LNHNV and CDR2 YYDKDF (reference sequence). The ends lost 3 bases at V and 3 bases at J; junction bases unmatched: 3. The CDR3 is CATSSRDRGDYGYTF. Written as DNA, the CDR3 is TGTGCCACCAGCAGCCGGGACAGGGGGGACTATGGCTACACCTTC.

The genes are TRBV11-2 and TRBJ2-5; TRBD1 aligns across 10 bases. Germline assignment: CDR1 SGHAT and CDR2 FQNNGV. This CDR3 has 15 amino acids. The junction had 4 bases not matched to a gene; V was cut back by 5 bases and J by 1 base. The CDR3 spells CASSHGQGGQETQYF. The CDR3 coding sequence is TGTGCCAGCAGCCACGGACAGGGGGGCCAAGAGACCCAGTACTTC.

Comment on this clone: The same CDR3 arises from other DNA sequences in this sample as well. V is TRBV20-1 and J is TRBJ1-1; D gene ambiguous. V was trimmed by 2 bases and J by 0 bases, leaving 1 base between them. CDR1 and CDR2 (germline): DFQATT, SNEGSKA (reference sequence). This CDR3 contains 11 residues. DNA of the CDR3: TGCAGTGCTAGAATGAACACTGAAGCTTTCTTT. This encodes CSARMNTEAFF.